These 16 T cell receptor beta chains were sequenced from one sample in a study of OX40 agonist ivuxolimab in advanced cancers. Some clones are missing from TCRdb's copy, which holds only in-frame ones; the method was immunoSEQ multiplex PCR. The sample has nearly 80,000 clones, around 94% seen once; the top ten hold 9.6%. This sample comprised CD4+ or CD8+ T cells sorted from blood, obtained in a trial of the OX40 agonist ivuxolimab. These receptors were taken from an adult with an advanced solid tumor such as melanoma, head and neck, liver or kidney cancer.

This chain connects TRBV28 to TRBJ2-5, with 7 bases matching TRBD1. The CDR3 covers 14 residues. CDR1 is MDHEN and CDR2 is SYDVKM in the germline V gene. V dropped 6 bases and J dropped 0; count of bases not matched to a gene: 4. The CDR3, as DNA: TGTGCCAGCAGGTCACAGGGGTACCAAGAGACCCAGTACTTC. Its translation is CASRSQGYQETQYF.

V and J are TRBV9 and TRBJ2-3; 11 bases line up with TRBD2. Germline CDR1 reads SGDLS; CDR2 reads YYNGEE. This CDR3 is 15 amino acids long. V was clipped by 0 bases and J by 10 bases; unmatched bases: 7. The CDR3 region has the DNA TGTGCCAGCAGCGTAGCAGTTAGCGGGGGGGCTCCGCAGTATTTT. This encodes CASSVAVSGGAPQYF.

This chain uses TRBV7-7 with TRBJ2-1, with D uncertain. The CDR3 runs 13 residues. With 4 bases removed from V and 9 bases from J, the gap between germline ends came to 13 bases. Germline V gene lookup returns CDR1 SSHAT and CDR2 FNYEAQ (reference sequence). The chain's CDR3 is CASSSILGGEQFF. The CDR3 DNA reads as TGTGCCAGCAGCTCTATCCTGGGCGGTGAGCAGTTCTTC.

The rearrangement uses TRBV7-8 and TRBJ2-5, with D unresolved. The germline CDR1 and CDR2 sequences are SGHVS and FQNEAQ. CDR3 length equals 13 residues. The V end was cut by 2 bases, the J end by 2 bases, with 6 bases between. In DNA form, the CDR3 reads TGTGCCAGCAGCTTATGGCGGCAAGAGACCCAGTACTTC. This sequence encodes CASSLWRQETQYF.

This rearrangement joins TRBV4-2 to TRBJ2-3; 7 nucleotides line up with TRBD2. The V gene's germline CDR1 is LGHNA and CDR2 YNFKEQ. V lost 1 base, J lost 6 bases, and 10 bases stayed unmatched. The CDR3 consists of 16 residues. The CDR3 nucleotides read TGTGCCAGCAGCCAAGCTCTTAGCCTAGCGGCGGATACGCAGTATTTT. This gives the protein CASSQALSLAADTQYF.

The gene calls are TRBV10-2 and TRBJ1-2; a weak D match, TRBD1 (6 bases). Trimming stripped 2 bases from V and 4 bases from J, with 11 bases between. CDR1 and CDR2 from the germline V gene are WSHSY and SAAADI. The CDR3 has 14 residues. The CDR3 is CASSEDTGSYGYTF. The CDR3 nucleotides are TGCGCCAGCAGTGAGGATACAGGGTCCTATGGCTACACCTTC.

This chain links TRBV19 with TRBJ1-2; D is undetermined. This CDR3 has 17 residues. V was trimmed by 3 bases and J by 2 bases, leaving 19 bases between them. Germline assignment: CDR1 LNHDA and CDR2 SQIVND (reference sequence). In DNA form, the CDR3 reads TGTGCCAGTAGTATGGAGTCACTGGTTCTACTAAACTATGGCTACACCTTC. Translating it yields CASSMESLVLLNYGYTF.

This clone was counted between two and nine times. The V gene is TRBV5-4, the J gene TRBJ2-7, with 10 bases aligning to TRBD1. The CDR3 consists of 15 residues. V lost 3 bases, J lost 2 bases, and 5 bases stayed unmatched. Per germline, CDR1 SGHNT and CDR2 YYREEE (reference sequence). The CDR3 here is CASSYRTGGTYEQYF. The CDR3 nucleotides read TGTGCCAGCAGCTACCGGACAGGGGGAACCTACGAGCAGTACTTC.

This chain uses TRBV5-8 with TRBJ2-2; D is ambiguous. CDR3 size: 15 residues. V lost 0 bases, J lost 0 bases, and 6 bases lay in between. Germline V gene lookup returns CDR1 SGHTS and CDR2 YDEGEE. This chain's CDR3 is CASSLDSSNTGELFF. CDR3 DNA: TGTGCCAGCAGCTTGGACAGCTCGAACACCGGGGAGCTGTTTTTT.

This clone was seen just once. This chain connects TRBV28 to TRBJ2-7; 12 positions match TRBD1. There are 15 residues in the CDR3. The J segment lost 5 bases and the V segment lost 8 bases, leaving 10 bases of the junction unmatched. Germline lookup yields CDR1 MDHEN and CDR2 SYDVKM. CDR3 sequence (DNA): TGTGCCAGCGAGACCGGGACAGGGGGCTCTAACGAGCAGTACTTC. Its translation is CASETGTGGSNEQYF.

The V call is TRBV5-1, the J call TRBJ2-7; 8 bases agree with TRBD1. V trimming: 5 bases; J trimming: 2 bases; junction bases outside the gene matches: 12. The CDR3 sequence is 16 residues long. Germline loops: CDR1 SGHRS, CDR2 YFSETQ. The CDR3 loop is CASRKEVTGVPYEQYF. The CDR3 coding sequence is TGCGCCAGCAGGAAGGAGGTGACAGGGGTCCCCTACGAGCAGTACTTC.

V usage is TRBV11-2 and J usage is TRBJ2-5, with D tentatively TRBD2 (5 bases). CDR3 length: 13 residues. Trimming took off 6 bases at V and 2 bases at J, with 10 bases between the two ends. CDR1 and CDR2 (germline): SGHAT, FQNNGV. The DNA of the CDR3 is TGTGCCAGCAGAGACTCGGGGCAAGAGACCCAGTACTTC. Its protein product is CASRDSGQETQYF.

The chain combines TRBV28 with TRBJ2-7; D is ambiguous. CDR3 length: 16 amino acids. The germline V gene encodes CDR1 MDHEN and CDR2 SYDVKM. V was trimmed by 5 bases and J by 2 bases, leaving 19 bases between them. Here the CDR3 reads CASSLPSRLQTYEQYF. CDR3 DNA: TGTGCCAGCAGTCTCCCCTCCCGACTTCAAACCTACGAGCAGTACTTC.

The CDR3 reads CAWTGAVNTEAFF. The CDR3 DNA reads TGTGCCTGGACAGGGGCCGTGAACACTGAAGCTTTCTTT. V gene TRBV30 combines with J gene TRBJ1-1, with D perhaps matching TRBD1 (6 bases). Germline CDR1 reads GTSNPN; CDR2 reads SVGIG (reference sequence). CDR3 length equals 13 residues. V was cut by 4 bases and J by 0 bases, with 9 bases left in between.

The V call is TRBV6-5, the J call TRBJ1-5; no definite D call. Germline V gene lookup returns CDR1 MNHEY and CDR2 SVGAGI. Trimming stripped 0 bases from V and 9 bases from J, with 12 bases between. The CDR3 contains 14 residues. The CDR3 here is CASSYSGSTRPQHF. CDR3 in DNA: TGTGCCAGCAGTTACTCTGGCAGTACTCGGCCCCAGCATTTT.

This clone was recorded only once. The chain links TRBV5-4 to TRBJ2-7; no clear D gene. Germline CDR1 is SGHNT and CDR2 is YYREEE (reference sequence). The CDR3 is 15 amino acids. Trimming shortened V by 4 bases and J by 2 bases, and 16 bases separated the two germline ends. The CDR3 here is CASSRADLRAYEQYF. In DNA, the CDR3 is TGTGCCAGCAGCCGGGCGGATCTGCGCGCCTACGAGCAGTACTTC.